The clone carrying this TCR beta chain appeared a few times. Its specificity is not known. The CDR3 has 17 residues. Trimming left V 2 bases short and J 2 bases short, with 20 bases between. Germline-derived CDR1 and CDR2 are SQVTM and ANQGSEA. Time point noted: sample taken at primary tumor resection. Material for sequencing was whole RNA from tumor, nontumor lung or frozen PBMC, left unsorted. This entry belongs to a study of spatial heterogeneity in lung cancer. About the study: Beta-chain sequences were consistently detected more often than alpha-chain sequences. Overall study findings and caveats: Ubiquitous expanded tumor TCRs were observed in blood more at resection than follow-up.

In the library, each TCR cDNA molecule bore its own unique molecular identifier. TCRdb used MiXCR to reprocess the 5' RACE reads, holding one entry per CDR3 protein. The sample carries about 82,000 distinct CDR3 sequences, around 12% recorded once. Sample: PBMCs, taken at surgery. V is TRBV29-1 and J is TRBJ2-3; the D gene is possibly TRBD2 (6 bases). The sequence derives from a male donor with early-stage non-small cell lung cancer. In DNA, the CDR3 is TGCAGCGTTGAAATGGGGGAGGAGACAATTTTCACAGATACGCAGTATTTT. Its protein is CSVEMGEETIFTDTQYF.